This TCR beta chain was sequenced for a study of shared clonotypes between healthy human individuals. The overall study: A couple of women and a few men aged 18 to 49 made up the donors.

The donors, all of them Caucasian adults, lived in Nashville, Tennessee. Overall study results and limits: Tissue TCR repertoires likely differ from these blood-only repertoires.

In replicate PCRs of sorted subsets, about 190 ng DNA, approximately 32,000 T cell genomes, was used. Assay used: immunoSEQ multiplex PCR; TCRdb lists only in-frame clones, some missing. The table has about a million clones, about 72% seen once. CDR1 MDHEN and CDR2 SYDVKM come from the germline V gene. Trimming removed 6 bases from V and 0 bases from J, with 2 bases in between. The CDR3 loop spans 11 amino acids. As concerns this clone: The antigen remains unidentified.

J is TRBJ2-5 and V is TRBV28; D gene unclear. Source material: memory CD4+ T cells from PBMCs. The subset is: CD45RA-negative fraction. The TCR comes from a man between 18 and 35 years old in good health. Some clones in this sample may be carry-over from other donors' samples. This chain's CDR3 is CASRDQETQYF. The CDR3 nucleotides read TGTGCCAGCAGAGACCAAGAGACCCAGTACTTC.